Below, 23 T cell receptor beta chains from the same sample are listed, as sequenced in a study of T-cell reconstitution after alpha-beta-depleted transplantation in children. Molecular barcoding with unique molecular identifiers was used for the TCRbeta library. One entry per CDR3 protein, called by TCRdb with MiXCR from the PCR reads. This sample has hundreds of thousands of distinct CDR3 sequences, with about a quarter found just once. The sequencing used PBMCs, collected before TCRalphabeta/CD19-depleted stem cell transplant. These receptors were collected from a girl aged 2-15 years with Fanconi anemia, due to receive a stem cell transplant.

In this sample, this clonotype turned up many times. This chain uses TRBV4-2 with TRBJ2-3, with D perhaps TRBD2 (5 bases). The germline gives CDR1 LGHNA, CDR2 YNFKEQ. The V gene lost 0 bases and the J gene lost 1 base, with 5 bases spanning the gap. The CDR3 totals 14 residues. DNA for the CDR3: TGTGCCAGCAGCCAAGACGGGGGCACAGATACGCAGTATTTT. Protein: CASSQDGGTDTQYF.

Many counts were recorded for this clonotype. The chain is built from TRBV29-1 and TRBJ1-5; D may be TRBD1 (6 bases). The CDR3 sequence is 13 residues long. Germline CDR1 SQVTM, CDR2 ANQGSEA. V lost 6 bases, J lost 7 bases, and 16 bases lay in between. CDR3: CSVPGRGDQPQHF. CDR3 bases: TGCAGCGTCCCGGGCAGGGGAGACCAGCCCCAGCATTTT.

The table lists this clonotype with a few counts. CDR3 sequence: CASRARSSYNEQFF. CDR3 DNA: TGTGCCAGCAGAGCCAGGAGCTCCTACAATGAGCAGTTCTTC. The genes are TRBV6-1 and TRBJ2-1; no reliable D call. This CDR3 is built from 14 residues. Germline CDR1 is MNHNS and CDR2 is SASEGT. V lost 6 bases and J lost 0, with 9 bases in between.

This clonotype was seen at least ten times. V is TRBV12-3 or TRBV12-4 and J is TRBJ2-1; 8 positions match TRBD2. J was trimmed by 7 bases and V by 6 bases; bases with no gene match: 17. The CDR3 has 17 amino acids. This CDR3 reads CASRPDQISGGLNEQFF. In nucleotides, the CDR3 is TGTGCCAGCAGACCAGACCAGATCAGCGGGGGATTGAATGAGCAGTTCTTC.

In this sample, this clonotype turned up many times. The rearrangement links TRBV29-1 to TRBJ2-2; D gene unclear. The V and J ends lost 1 base and 1 base respectively, with 4 bases between them. Germline CDR1 and CDR2: SQVTM and ANQGSEA. This CDR3 region has 13 residues. This CDR3 is CSVEARNTGELFF. CDR3 DNA sequence: TGCAGCGTTGAAGCCAGGAACACCGGGGAGCTGTTTTTT.

This clonotype was counted once. A much larger clone is a single base away; this may be a read error. V is TRBV6-1 and J is TRBJ2-1; 8 positions match TRBD1. The CDR3 totals 15 residues. CDR1 and CDR2 from the germline V gene are MNHNS and SASEGT. CDR3 sequence reads: CPSSFDRGSYNEQFF. Written as DNA, the CDR3 is TGTCCCAGCAGCTTTGACAGGGGATCATACAATGAGCAGTTCTTC.

This clonotype came up a few times. The CDR3 protein is CASSSDRDSFYEQYF. The CDR3 nucleotides are TGTGCCAGCAGCTCTGACCGGGACAGCTTCTACGAGCAGTACTTC. The rearrangement links TRBV7-9 to TRBJ2-7; 7 bases agree with TRBD1. Germline-derived CDR1 and CDR2 are SEHNR and FQNEAQ (reference sequence). The CDR3 runs to 15 residues. Trimming cost V 4 bases and J 3 bases; bases outside gene matches: 9.

The CDR3 DNA reads TGCGCCAGCAGCGCAGACAGGGGGAGCTCCTACAATGAGCAGTTCTTC. This gives the protein CASSADRGSSYNEQFF. The V gene is TRBV5-1, the J gene TRBJ2-1; 9 nucleotides agree with TRBD1. Germline CDR1 is SGHRS and CDR2 is YFSETQ. The CDR3 loop spans 16 amino acids. V gave up 4 bases and J gave up 0 bases; unmatched junction bases: 5.

This clonotype was picked up a small number of times. This chain uses TRBV28 with TRBJ2-5; 7 positions agree with TRBD1. The trim removed 2 bases at V and 1 base at J, leaving 7 bases unmatched. Germline assignment: CDR1 MDHEN and CDR2 SYDVKM. The CDR3 runs to 16 residues. This CDR3 is CASSLRGQTLQETQYF. CDR3 in DNA: TGTGCCAGCAGTTTAAGGGGACAGACTCTCCAAGAGACCCAGTACTTC.

This clonotype was detected ten times or more. This chain connects TRBV6-5 to TRBJ1-2; D is uncertain. The germline V gene encodes CDR1 MNHEY and CDR2 SVGAGI. This CDR3 is built from 13 residues. The V gene lost 5 bases and the J gene lost 5 bases, with 12 bases spanning the gap. CDR3 DNA: TGTGCCAGCAGTATAGGCATTTTTTATGGCTACACCTTC. Its protein product is CASSIGIFYGYTF.

This clonotype was observed a handful of times. The rearrangement links TRBV10-3 to TRBJ2-1; 7 nucleotides align to TRBD1. Germline loops: CDR1 ENHRY, CDR2 SYGVKD. After removal of 6 bases from V and 0 bases from J, the junction contained 5 bases not matched to a gene. The CDR3 is made up of 15 amino acids. The CDR3 DNA reads as TGTGCCATCAGCCTGACAGGGAACTCCTACAATGAGCAGTTCTTC. Its protein product is CAISLTGNSYNEQFF.

This clonotype showed up just a few times. The chain employs TRBV18 and TRBJ2-7; 11 nucleotides line up with TRBD1. V lost 4 bases to trimming and J lost 4 bases; unmatched junction nucleotides: 6. This CDR3 is 15 amino acids long. The germline CDR1 and CDR2 sequences are KGHSH and LQKENI. The CDR3: CASSRTGTGGYEQYF. The CDR3 DNA reads TGTGCCAGCTCACGAACCGGGACAGGGGGTTACGAGCAGTACTTC.

The chain carries TRBV27 and TRBJ2-7, with TRBD1 matching 9 bases. The CDR3 consists of 16 residues. V gave up 0 bases and J gave up 1 base; unmatched junction bases: 4. From germline, CDR1 is MNHEY and CDR2 SMNVEV (reference sequence). This chain's CDR3 is CASSLSAGTGSYEQYF. The CDR3 nucleotides are TGTGCCAGCAGTTTATCGGCCGGGACAGGGTCCTACGAGCAGTACTTC.

This clonotype was picked up many times. The chain uses TRBV10-3 and TRBJ2-7, with 8 bases that match TRBD1. The CDR3 length is 13 residues. CDR1 and CDR2 from the germline V gene are ENHRY and SYGVKD. Trimming at V came to 2 bases and at J to 9 bases, leaving 6 bases not matched to a gene. The CDR3 protein is CAISEVSGQGQYF. The CDR3 DNA reads TGTGCCATCAGTGAGGTCAGCGGACAGGGGCAGTACTTC.

This clonotype was counted ten times or more. V is TRBV7-8 and J is TRBJ2-7; unclear D gene. The CDR3 extends over 12 amino acids. The germline V and J ends were trimmed by 3 bases and 1 base, with 4 bases remaining between them. The V gene's germline CDR1 is SGHVS and CDR2 FQNEAQ. In nucleotides, the CDR3 is TGTGCCAGCAGCTTCGAGTCCTACGAGCAGTACTTC. As protein: CASSFESYEQYF. Using reference TRBV7-8 and TRBJ2-7 for the parts outside the CDR3, the full variable domain is GAGVSQSPRYKVAKRGQDVALRCDPISGHVSLFWYQQALGQGPEFLTYFQNEAQLDKSGLPSDRFFAERPEGSVSTLKIQRTQQEDSAVYLCASSFESYEQYFGPGTRLTVT.

The V and J genes are TRBV6-5 and TRBJ1-1; weak D call: TRBD1 (6 bases). Germline V lookup: CDR1 MNHEY, CDR2 SVGAGI. The length of the CDR3 is 14 residues. Trimming cost V 6 bases and J 3 bases, with 14 bases left between them. The CDR3 coding sequence is TGTGCCAGCAGGCTCGGGACACGAGACACTGAAGCTTTCTTT. This gives the protein CASRLGTRDTEAFF.

The chain couples TRBV20-1 to TRBJ1-3; no clear D. V gave up 2 bases and J gave up 0 bases, with 14 bases separating them. Germline CDR1 is DFQATT and CDR2 is SNEGSKA (reference sequence). The CDR3 has 16 residues. CDR3 bases: TGCAGTGCTAGAATTGAGGGAGGAAACTCTGGAAACACCATATATTTT. Protein product: CSARIEGGNSGNTIYF.

This clonotype was recorded at least ten times. The CDR3 nucleotides are TGCAGTGCTTCAAGACCCGGTAACAACCCCTACTACGAGCAGTACTTC. Protein: CSASRPGNNPYYEQYF. The chain uses TRBV20-1 and TRBJ2-7; D is unresolved. V was pared by 5 bases and J by 3 bases, with 23 bases between. The CDR3 is 16 amino acids. In germline, CDR1 is DFQATT, CDR2 SNEGSKA (reference sequence).

This clonotype was seen a handful of times. The rearrangement joins TRBV5-1 to TRBJ2-7, with D perhaps TRBD2 (6 bases). The V end was cut by 4 bases, the J end by 6 bases, with 14 bases between. Germline CDR1 and CDR2: SGHRS and YFSETQ. The CDR3 totals 13 residues. CDR3 bases: TGCGCCAGCAGCGAGACTAGACCGGGCGAGCAGTACTTC. It encodes CASSETRPGEQYF.

This clonotype was counted only a few times. The gene calls are TRBV5-1 and TRBJ1-6; TRBD1 agrees at 10 bases. CDR1 and CDR2 from the germline V gene are SGHRS and YFSETQ. V shed 4 bases and J 7 bases; nucleotides not matched to a gene: 8. This CDR3 has 16 amino acids. CDR3 sequence: CASSDLRQGANSPLHF. Here the CDR3 DNA reads TGCGCCAGCAGCGATTTAAGACAGGGGGCGAATTCACCCCTCCACTTT. The whole variable domain, remainder taken from reference TRBV5-1 and TRBJ1-6, is KAGVTQTPRYLIKTRGQQVTLSCSPISGHRSVSWYQQTPGQGLQFLFEYFSETQRNKGNFPGRFSGRQFSNSRSEMNVSTLELGDSALYLCASSDLRQGANSPLHFGNGTRLTVT.

DNA for the CDR3: TGCAGCGTTGTGACAGGCCCAACTAATGAAAAACTGTTTTTT. It codes for CSVVTGPTNEKLFF. The chain employs TRBV29-1 and TRBJ1-4; tentative D call: TRBD1 (6 bases). The length of the CDR3 is 14 residues. The V end lost 4 bases, the J end lost 0 bases, and 9 bases lay between the germline ends. In germline, CDR1 is SQVTM, CDR2 ANQGSEA.

This clonotype has just a few counts. The chain joins TRBV20-1 to TRBJ2-3; TRBD1 matches 10 bases. Trimming cost V 3 bases and J 3 bases; bases outside gene matches: 6. Germline V gene lookup returns CDR1 DFQATT and CDR2 SNEGSKA (reference sequence). There are 15 residues in the CDR3. The CDR3 DNA follows: TGCAGTGCTAGGAGCCGGGACAGGGGAACAGATACGCAGTATTTT. This gives the protein CSARSRDRGTDTQYF.

This chain connects TRBV20-1 to TRBJ2-1; the D is unclear. The germline V gene has CDR1 DFQATT and CDR2 SNEGSKA (reference sequence). The CDR3 contains 12 residues. V shed 3 bases and J shed 2 bases, with 5 bases lying between them. The CDR3 loop reads CSARPPYNEQFF. The CDR3 bases are TGCAGTGCTAGGCCCCCCTACAATGAGCAGTTCTTC.